The TCR beta chain under discussion was sequenced for a study of shared clonotypes between healthy human individuals. Study overall: CD4 naive and CD4 memory each took three plates per donor, while CD8 naive took two and CD8 memory one. Study results and limitations: When naive CD4 clonotypes were compared across a few donors, around 5% were shared. All-four-donor shared clonotypes had higher generation probabilities than non-shared clonotypes did. Memory subsets had estimated richness that was generally smaller than that of naive subsets.

A note on this clone: Its antigen is not known.

J was trimmed by 4 bases and V by 1 base; bases with no gene match: 2. CDR1 and CDR2 (germline): SEHNR, FQNEAQ (reference sequence). The CDR3 spans 15 residues. Profiled with immunoSEQ multiplex PCR; TCRdb holds only in-frame clones, not every one. In the table there are approximately 320,000 clones, around 86% of which are singletons. This TCR was recovered from a young man in good health. This chain connects TRBV7-9 to TRBJ2-1, with 9 bases identical to TRBD2. The sequencing sample was made of memory CD8+ T cells sorted from blood. Subset described: CD45RO+ cells pooled with CCR7-negative TemRA cells. In DNA, the CDR3 is TGTGCCAGCAGCTTAGTAGCGGGGGAGTACAATGAGCAGTTCTTC. Protein sequence: CASSLVAGEYNEQFF.